This entry lists 25 T cell receptor beta chains sequenced from one sample in a study of cytomegalovirus exposure and HLA in healthy donors. PCR primers comprised 60 Vbeta and 13 Jbeta primers. TCRdb's copy holds only in-frame clones and misses some; the assay was immunoSEQ multiplex PCR. The sample contains 120,000 or so clones, 65% to 80% of which appear only once. Sequenced input: PBMCs. The receptors here all came from a woman aged 60-75 years in good health and CMV-seropositive.

This sequence joins TRBV6-5 and TRBJ2-7; 8 positions match TRBD1. Germline V gene sequence: CDR1 MNHEY, CDR2 SVGAGI. The CDR3 has 15 residues. The V and J ends lost 2 bases and 4 bases, in that order; junction bases with no gene match: 7. The CDR3 region has the DNA TGTGCCAGCAGTTACGGGCAGGGGGCGGTTTACGAGCAGTACTTC. Translation gives CASSYGQGAVYEQYF.

The chain combines TRBV29-1 with TRBJ2-1, with 11 bases lining up with TRBD1. The CDR3 spans 14 residues. Per the germline V gene, CDR1 is SQVTM and CDR2 is ANQGSEA. The V and J ends lost 7 bases and 7 bases, in that order; junction bases with no gene match: 9. CDR3 in DNA: TGCAGCGGCGAGCGGGACAGGGGGTTTAATGAGCAGTTCTTC. Amino acids: CSGERDRGFNEQFF.

This clone was picked up one time. V and J are TRBV19 and TRBJ2-7; 7 bases map to TRBD2. CDR3 size: 15 residues. CDR1 is LNHDA and CDR2 is SQIVND in the germline V gene (reference sequence). Trimming removed 4 bases from V and 6 bases from J; junction bases left unmatched: 12. The CDR3 DNA follows: TGTGCCAGTAGTACGCAGGCGTCGGGGGGACTCGAGCAGTACTTC. It specifies CASSTQASGGLEQYF.

The V and J genes are TRBV6-1 and TRBJ2-3; 11 nucleotides agree with TRBD2. The CDR3 is 15 residues long. V was pared by 6 bases and J by 3 bases, with 5 bases of the junction left unmatched. The germline CDR1 and CDR2 sequences are MNHNS and SASEGT. CDR3 bases: TGTGCCAGCAGGCTCACTAGCGGGAGTACAGATACGCAGTATTTT. Translating gives CASRLTSGSTDTQYF.

This clone turned up a few times. The chain couples TRBV11-1 to TRBJ2-2; TRBD1 is a possible D gene (5 bases). The CDR3 spans 15 residues. Trimming left V 5 bases short and J 1 base short, with 11 bases between. Germline V gene data show CDR1 as SGHAT and CDR2 as FQDESV (reference sequence). The CDR3 sequence: CASSPKTGNTGELFF. CDR3 DNA sequence: TGTGCCAGCAGCCCTAAAACAGGGAACACCGGGGAGCTGTTTTTT.

J is TRBJ2-3 and V is TRBV5-1; D is possibly TRBD2 (7 bases). The CDR3 length is 15 residues. V dropped 5 bases and J dropped 6 bases, with 19 bases sitting between them. CDR1 is SGHRS, CDR2 YFSETQ, per germline. The CDR3 here is CASSRPQRGADTQYF. The CDR3 DNA sequence: TGCGCCAGCAGTAGACCCCAACGGGGGGCGGATACGCAGTATTTT. Together with reference TRBV5-1 and TRBJ2-3, the CDR3 gives the full variable domain: KAGVTQTPRYLIKTRGQQVTLSCSPISGHRSVSWYQQTPGQGLQFLFEYFSETQRNKGNFPGRFSGRQFSNSRSEMNVSTLELGDSALYLCASSRPQRGADTQYFGPGTRLTVL.

The J gene is TRBJ2-1, the V gene TRBV9; 10 positions agree with TRBD2. V trimming: 0 bases; J trimming: 0 bases; junction bases outside the gene matches: 3. The germline V gene encodes CDR1 SGDLS and CDR2 YYNGEE. The CDR3 length is 17 residues. CDR3 nucleotide sequence: TGTGCCAGCAGCGTAGGGACTAGCGGCTTCTCCTACAATGAGCAGTTCTTC. Translation: CASSVGTSGFSYNEQFF. The whole variable domain, remainder taken from reference TRBV9 and TRBJ2-1, is DSGVTQTPKHLITATGQRVTLRCSPRSGDLSVYWYQQSLDQGLQFLIQYYNGEERAKGNILERFSAQQFPDLHSELNLSSLELGDSALYFCASSVGTSGFSYNEQFFGPGTRLTVL.

The V and J genes are TRBV9 and TRBJ1-2, with D unclear. Germline loops: CDR1 SGDLS, CDR2 YYNGEE. CDR3 length: 15 residues. V dropped 2 bases and J dropped 4 bases, with 15 bases sitting between them. The CDR3 is CASSVGIEQTYGYTF. CDR3 sequence (DNA): TGTGCCAGCAGCGTTGGAATTGAACAGACCTATGGCTACACCTTC.

The chain is built from TRBV6-1 and TRBJ1-1; D perhaps matches TRBD1 (5 bases). Germline V gene sequence: CDR1 MNHNS, CDR2 SASEGT. The CDR3 contains 14 residues. Trimming left V 3 bases short and J 1 base short, with 9 bases between. The CDR3 DNA follows: TGTGCCAGCAGTGATGGTCAGGGGAACACTGAAGCTTTCTTT. It encodes CASSDGQGNTEAFF.

The chain combines TRBV7-2 with TRBJ2-3; perhaps TRBD1 as D (5 bases). This CDR3 has 16 amino acids. Germline loops: CDR1 SGHTA, CDR2 FQGNSA. Trimming cost V 5 bases and J 3 bases, with 18 bases left between them. CDR3 in amino acids: CASSTYSQGETDTQYF. For the CDR3, the DNA is TGTGCCAGCAGCACCTATTCGCAGGGTGAAACAGATACGCAGTATTTT.

The chain recombines TRBV7-2 with TRBJ2-3; TRBD2 matches 9 bases. The CDR3 is 16 residues long. Germline V gene sequence: CDR1 SGHTA, CDR2 FQGNSA. V lost 4 bases, J lost 4 bases, and 9 bases stayed unmatched. The CDR3, as DNA: TGTGCCAGCAGCTGGCGGGGGGGGGAGGCCCCAGATACGCAGTATTTT. It is translated as CASSWRGGEAPDTQYF.

For the CDR3, the DNA is TGTGCCAGCAGCCGGGGGACGTGGGGCAGGACCTACGAGCAGTACTTC. This gives the protein CASSRGTWGRTYEQYF. The chain is built from TRBV7-9 and TRBJ2-5; D may be TRBD2 (6 bases). The J call is in doubt because the DNA end fits TRBJ2-7 better. This CDR3 contains 16 residues. Looked up from germline, CDR1 is SEHNR and CDR2 is FQNEAQ (reference sequence).

J is TRBJ2-5 and V is TRBV6-6; TRBD1 matches at 7 bases. This CDR3 region has 13 residues. Trimming at V came to 7 bases and at J to 4 bases, leaving 6 bases not matched to a gene. Germline V gene data show CDR1 as MNHNY and CDR2 as SVGAGI (reference sequence). CDR3 sequence: CASKQGTRETQYF. CDR3 in DNA: TGTGCCAGCAAACAGGGGACGAGAGAGACCCAGTACTTC.

This clone occurred a few times. The chain uses TRBV6-5 and TRBJ2-7, with D possibly TRBD2 on 6 matching bases. Germline assignment: CDR1 MNHEY and CDR2 SVGAGI. The CDR3 has 15 amino acids. V lost 5 bases, J lost 3 bases, and 17 bases lay in between. Written as DNA, the CDR3 is TGTGCCAGCAGTACCGGGTCCCGGGGGATCTACGAGCAGTACTTC. This codes for CASSTGSRGIYEQYF.

Only a few counts were recorded for this clone. The rearrangement links TRBV5-1 to TRBJ2-1, with 7 bases aligning to TRBD2. Germline CDR1 is SGHRS and CDR2 is YFSETQ. The V gene end was trimmed by 0 bases and the J gene end by 6 bases; junction bases not matched to a gene: 6. The CDR3 extends over 15 amino acids. The CDR3 region is CASSLGGTTPNEQFF. The CDR3 nucleotides are TGCGCCAGCAGCTTGGGCGGGACTACCCCCAATGAGCAGTTCTTC.

The chain combines TRBV2 with TRBJ2-5; 7 nucleotides align to TRBD1. The CDR3 is 15 amino acids. The germline gives CDR1 SNHLY, CDR2 FYNNEI. The junction had 12 bases not matched to a gene; V was cut back by 7 bases and J by 4 bases. CDR3 sequence: CASTARGGRGETQYF. Here the CDR3 DNA reads TGTGCCAGCACCGCGAGAGGGGGCCGAGGAGAGACCCAGTACTTC. The whole variable domain, remainder taken from reference TRBV2 and TRBJ2-5, is EPEVTQTPSHQVTQMGQEVILRCVPISNHLYFYWYRQILGQKVEFLVSFYNNEISEKSEIFDDQFSVERPDGSNFTLKIRSTKLEDSAMYFCASTARGGRGETQYFGPGTRLLVL.

The chain is built from TRBV5-4 and TRBJ2-7; TRBD1 matches 11 bases. CDR1 SGHNT and CDR2 YYREEE come from the germline V gene (reference sequence). Trimming cost V 4 bases and J 5 bases; bases outside gene matches: 11. The CDR3 length is 16 residues. The CDR3 region is CASSTMAGQGVDEQYF. Here the CDR3 DNA reads TGTGCCAGCAGCACCATGGCGGGACAGGGGGTGGACGAGCAGTACTTC. The full variable domain, its missing parts supplied by reference TRBV5-4 and TRBJ2-7, is ETGVTQSPTHLIKTRGQQVTLRCSSQSGHNTVSWYQQALGQGPQFIFQYYREEENGRGNFPPRFSGLQFPNYSSELNVNALELDDSALYLCASSTMAGQGVDEQYFGPGTRLTVT.

The chain joins TRBV7-3 to TRBJ1-1; unclear D gene. The CDR3 totals 14 residues. Trimming took off 0 bases at V and 2 bases at J, with 7 bases between the two ends. Germline CDR1 reads SGHTA; CDR2 reads FQGTGA. CDR3 amino acids: CASSLTAVNTEAFF. The CDR3 DNA follows: TGTGCCAGCAGCTTAACCGCGGTCAACACTGAAGCTTTCTTT.

As concerns this clone: At the DNA level, this CDR3 is encoded by other sequences in the same sample as well. The V and J genes are TRBV18 and TRBJ1-1; D ambiguous. Per germline, CDR1 KGHSH and CDR2 LQKENI. V lost 3 bases and J lost 0, with 11 bases in between. CDR3 size: 15 residues. CDR3 bases: TGTGCCAGCTCACCGGTAGACTCCGTGAACACTGAAGCTTTCTTT. Its translation: CASSPVDSVNTEAFF.

The J gene is TRBJ1-3, the V gene TRBV5-1; D gene ambiguous. CDR3 length: 14 amino acids. Trimming pared 5 bases from V and 0 bases from J, leaving 9 bases between. Per germline, CDR1 SGHRS and CDR2 YFSETQ. CDR3 nucleotide sequence: TGCGCCAGCAGACTGTTCGACTCTGGAAACACCATATATTTT. The encoded protein is CASRLFDSGNTIYF.

This chain uses TRBV7-2 with TRBJ1-4; D is unresolved. The V end lost 3 bases, the J end lost 2 bases, and 13 bases lay between the germline ends. The CDR3 loop spans 16 amino acids. In germline, CDR1 is SGHTA, CDR2 FQGNSA. CDR3 in amino acids: CASSLDFFHTNEKLFF. As DNA, the CDR3 is TGTGCCAGCAGCTTGGACTTCTTCCACACTAATGAAAAACTGTTTTTT.

The CDR3 region is CASSKGTGPYEQYF. DNA for the CDR3: TGTGCCAGCAGCAAAGGGACAGGGCCCTACGAGCAGTACTTC. V usage is TRBV4-2 and J usage is TRBJ2-7; 9 bases agree with TRBD1. CDR1 and CDR2 from the germline V gene are LGHNA and YNFKEQ. J was trimmed by 2 bases and V by 5 bases; bases with no gene match: 4. The CDR3 covers 14 residues.

The V and J genes are TRBV27 and TRBJ2-2, with D maybe TRBD1 (5 bases). CDR1 and CDR2 from the germline V gene are MNHEY and SMNVEV (reference sequence). This CDR3 spans 12 amino acids. With 3 bases removed from V and 6 bases from J, the gap between germline ends came to 5 bases. CDR3 nucleotides: TGTGCCAGCAGTTTCAGGGCCGGGGAGCTGTTTTTT. This codes for CASSFRAGELFF.

This chain uses TRBV30 with TRBJ1-3, with 10 bases identical to TRBD1. CDR1 and CDR2 from the germline V gene are GTSNPN and SVGIG (reference sequence). The V and J ends lost 3 bases and 5 bases, in that order; junction bases with no gene match: 4. The CDR3 runs 14 residues. The DNA of the CDR3 is TGTGCCTGGAGGGAGACAGGGGGCAGAAACACCATATATTTT. This codes for CAWRETGGRNTIYF.

The V and J genes are TRBV7-2 and TRBJ1-1, with a tentative D call TRBD1 (5 bases). Germline CDR1 SGHTA, CDR2 FQGNSA. V was trimmed by 4 bases and J by 3 bases, leaving 12 bases between them. The CDR3 has 14 amino acids. The CDR3 coding sequence is TGTGCCAGCAGCTCCAGGGTCGTAGACACTGAAGCTTTCTTT. Encoded protein: CASSSRVVDTEAFF.